These 20 T cell receptor beta chains were all obtained from the same sample, sequenced in a study of OX40 agonist ivuxolimab in advanced cancers. Assay: immunoSEQ multiplex PCR; the TCRdb copy retains only in-frame clones and omits some. The sample has 77,000 or so clones, approximately 84% seen once. This specimen consisted of CD4+ or CD8+ T cells sorted from blood, obtained in a trial of the OX40 agonist ivuxolimab. The source is an adult with an advanced solid tumor such as melanoma, head and neck, liver or kidney cancer.

V and J are TRBV4-3 and TRBJ1-4; D is undetermined. The ends were cut back, 3 bases at V and 7 bases at J, with 12 bases in the middle. This CDR3 region has 14 residues. Germline CDR1 and CDR2: LGHNA and YSLEER. The CDR3 DNA reads as TGCGCCAGCAGCCAGAGGGATATGAGTGAAAAACTGTTTTTT. It specifies CASSQRDMSEKLFF.

V usage is TRBV30 and J usage is TRBJ2-3; 9 bases are a match to TRBD2. With V trimmed by 1 base and J by 4 bases, 6 bases remained unmatched. The CDR3 totals 15 residues. CDR1 is GTSNPN and CDR2 is SVGIG in the germline V gene (reference sequence). CDR3 in amino acids: CAWSGGSGSADTQYF. Written as DNA, the CDR3 is TGTGCCTGGAGTGGGGGTAGCGGGAGTGCAGATACGCAGTATTTT.

This chain joins TRBV5-1 and TRBJ2-1; D might be TRBD1 or TRBD2, each matching 5 bases. Germline assignment: CDR1 SGHRS and CDR2 YFSETQ. CDR3 length equals 14 residues. Trimming removed 0 bases from V and 5 bases from J, with 9 bases in between. CDR3 in amino acids: CASSLAVGDNEQFF. The CDR3 coding sequence is TGCGCCAGCAGCTTGGCCGTGGGGGACAATGAGCAGTTCTTC.

This clone has only one observation. The rearrangement links TRBV29-1 to TRBJ1-1; a possible D gene is TRBD1 (5 bases). The ends were cut back, 6 bases at V and 2 bases at J, with 13 bases in the middle. Germline CDR1 SQVTM, CDR2 ANQGSEA. CDR3 length: 13 amino acids. The CDR3 region is CSVQRQSNTEAFF. The CDR3 coding sequence is TGCAGCGTGCAACGACAGTCTAACACTGAAGCTTTCTTT.

The V call is TRBV27, the J call TRBJ2-6; no firm D call. Germline CDR1 is MNHEY and CDR2 is SMNVEV (reference sequence). The CDR3 contains 14 residues. Trimming removed 3 bases at V and 0 bases at J, with 3 bases between. The chain's CDR3 is CASSLHSGANVLTF. As DNA, the CDR3 is TGTGCCAGCAGTTTGCACTCTGGGGCCAACGTCCTGACTTTC.

The chain couples TRBV19 to TRBJ2-7; D possibly corresponds to TRBD2 (6 bases). The CDR3 is 17 amino acids. CDR1 and CDR2 (germline): LNHDA, SQIVND (reference sequence). Trimming pared 3 bases from V and 2 bases from J, leaving 20 bases between. The DNA of the CDR3 is TGTGCCAGTAGTATGGTGTGGAGGGACCGCCGGACCTACGAGCAGTACTTC. This sequence encodes CASSMVWRDRRTYEQYF.

The chain is built from TRBV6-6 and TRBJ1-1; maybe TRBD1 (5 bases). There are 13 residues in the CDR3. Germline CDR1 and CDR2: MNHNY and SVGAGI (reference sequence). Between the trimmed V and J ends, which lost 11 bases and 4 bases, there was a span of 17 bases. This chain's CDR3 is CASSLPGRTEAFF. The CDR3 bases are TGTGCCTCCAGCCTCCCGGGGCGCACTGAAGCTTTCTTT.

The chain joins TRBV19 to TRBJ2-1; D uncertain. Trimming took 4 bases from V and 3 from J, leaving 7 bases between them. The CDR3 is 13 amino acids. Germline CDR1 LNHDA, CDR2 SQIVND (reference sequence). The CDR3 sequence: CASSTLHYNEQFF. CDR3 coding DNA: TGTGCCAGTAGTACCCTTCACTACAATGAGCAGTTCTTC.

CDR3: CASSKRRTEAFF. The CDR3 nucleotides are TGTGCCAGCAGTAAAAGGAGGACTGAAGCTTTCTTT. This chain uses TRBV2 with TRBJ1-1; D unclear. Germline V gives CDR1 SNHLY, CDR2 FYNNEI. This CDR3 contains 12 residues. The V and J ends lost 5 bases and 5 bases respectively, with 9 bases between them.

This rearrangement joins TRBV2 to TRBJ1-2, with D unresolved. With 9 bases removed from V and 0 bases from J, the gap between germline ends came to 11 bases. This CDR3 contains 13 residues. CDR1 is SNHLY and CDR2 is FYNNEI in the germline V gene. CDR3 sequence (DNA): TGTGCCAGTACTACAGACACTAACTATGGCTACACCTTC. This sequence encodes CASTTDTNYGYTF.

V gene TRBV30 combines with J gene TRBJ1-6, with unresolved D. Germline V gene lookup returns CDR1 GTSNPN and CDR2 SVGIG (reference sequence). The V end was cut by 3 bases, the J end by 7 bases, with 7 bases between. The CDR3 totals 12 residues. CDR3 in amino acids: CAWRVANSPLHF. Written as DNA, the CDR3 is TGTGCCTGGAGAGTGGCGAATTCACCCCTCCACTTT.

This clone was observed a few times. The CDR3 coding sequence is TGTGCCAGCAGTGAGGTTGCGAACACCGGGGAGCTGTTTTTT. Amino acid sequence: CASSEVANTGELFF. J is TRBJ2-2 and V is TRBV6-4; D is uncertain. V lost 3 bases, J lost 0 bases, and 5 bases lay in between. Looked up from germline, CDR1 is MRHNA and CDR2 is SNTAGT. This CDR3 is built from 14 residues.

The chain carries TRBV7-3 and TRBJ2-1; no definite D call. The germline V gene has CDR1 SGHTA and CDR2 FQGTGA. Trimming stripped 2 bases from V and 8 bases from J, with 10 bases between. The CDR3 length is 13 residues. The CDR3 DNA follows: TGTGCCAGCAGCTTACAGGAAAGGGATGAGCAGTTCTTC. This gives the protein CASSLQERDEQFF.

The rearrangement joins TRBV6-6 to TRBJ2-7; no reliable D call. CDR3 length: 15 residues. V lost 5 bases to trimming and J lost 0 bases, with 14 bases between them. The germline gives CDR1 MNHNY, CDR2 SVGAGI (reference sequence). Here the CDR3 reads CASSAPGSSSYEQYF. The CDR3 DNA reads TGTGCCAGCAGTGCCCCCGGTTCTAGCTCCTACGAGCAGTACTTC.

V is TRBV5-1 and J is TRBJ2-7; tentative D call: TRBD2 (5 bases). The germline V gene encodes CDR1 SGHRS and CDR2 YFSETQ. This CDR3 spans 17 amino acids. V lost 0 bases, J lost 5 bases, and 21 bases lay in between. The CDR3 DNA sequence: TGCGCCAGCAGCTTGGGATCGGCGCAGACAACTAGGGACGAGCAGTACTTC. Translation gives CASSLGSAQTTRDEQYF.

The chain uses TRBV29-1 and TRBJ1-1; a weak D match, TRBD1 (6 bases). Trimming cost V 7 bases and J 0 bases, with 12 bases left between them. Looked up from germline, CDR1 is SQVTM and CDR2 is ANQGSEA. This CDR3 is 13 amino acids long. The CDR3 region is CSAADSMNTEAFF. In nucleotides, the CDR3 is TGCAGCGCTGCGGACAGTATGAACACTGAAGCTTTCTTT.

The V call is TRBV5-1, the J call TRBJ1-3; the D is unclear. Germline V gives CDR1 SGHRS, CDR2 YFSETQ. CDR3 size: 15 residues. V gave up 0 bases and J gave up 0 bases, with 7 bases separating them. The CDR3 here is CASSLELSSGNTIYF. The CDR3 DNA reads as TGCGCCAGCAGCTTGGAATTGTCCTCTGGAAACACCATATATTTT.

J is TRBJ2-3 and V is TRBV6-1; 13 positions match TRBD2. J gave up 7 bases and V 7 bases, and 8 bases lay outside the gene matches. Per the germline V gene, CDR1 is MNHNS and CDR2 is SASEGT. The length of the CDR3 is 15 residues. The CDR3 here is CASIKLAGGANTQYF. The CDR3, as DNA: TGTGCCAGCATTAAACTAGCGGGAGGGGCGAATACGCAGTATTTT.

The chain employs TRBV5-4 and TRBJ1-3; TRBD1 matches at 9 bases. This CDR3 spans 16 amino acids. Per the germline V gene, CDR1 is SGHNT and CDR2 is YYREEE (reference sequence). The V segment lost 1 base and the J segment 8 bases; nucleotides outside the gene matches: 10. The chain's CDR3 is CASSLLTGGTRDTIYF. DNA of the CDR3: TGTGCCAGCAGCTTGTTAACAGGGGGCACTCGGGACACCATATATTTT.

The rearrangement links TRBV19 to TRBJ2-7; D tentatively fits TRBD1 or TRBD2 (5 bases each). This CDR3 region has 13 residues. Germline CDR1 is LNHDA and CDR2 is SQIVND (reference sequence). V lost 5 bases, J lost 3 bases, and 11 bases lay in between. CDR3 loop: CASSVGDVYEQYF. DNA of the CDR3: TGTGCCAGTAGTGTCGGGGACGTCTACGAGCAGTACTTC.